The next 12 T cell receptor beta chains were all read from a single sample in a study of CXCR3-negative and CXCR3-positive naive CD8 T cells. Study-wide results and limits: TRB CDR3s of CXCR3-positive naive cells were more hydrophobic than those of CXCR3-negative naive cells.

Researchers prepared the TRB cDNA libraries using 5' RACE with UMI labels. TCRdb reprocessed the 5' RACE reads and keeps a single row for each CDR3 protein, giving no DNA. The sample data list 75,000 to 100,000 distinct CDR3 sequences. Their cognate antigens are unknown. Input material: naive CXCR3+ CD8+ T cells from blood. This sample's subset: CD45RO-CCR7+CD27+CD95- naive CD8+ T cells expressing CXCR3 (TNR3+). The source of these receptors is a human donor in good health. Some clones in this sample may be carry-over from other donors' samples.

This chain connects TRBV28 to TRBJ2-1; no DNA is available, so the TRBD1 call from TCRdb remains unchecked. This CDR3 region has 17 residues. Looked up from germline, CDR1 is MDHEN and CDR2 is SYDVKM. CDR3 residues: CASTHPEGTAFYNEQFF.

CDR3 loop: CASAPSSSGNTIYF. The J gene is TRBJ1-3, the V gene TRBV19. The CDR3 loop spans 14 amino acids. CDR1 LNHDA and CDR2 SQIVND come from the germline V gene (reference sequence).

This rearrangement joins TRBV3-1 to TRBJ2-3; the D gene TCRdb calls, TRBD1, cannot be checked with no DNA. The germline gives CDR1 LGHDT, CDR2 YNNKEL (reference sequence). CDR3 size: 17 residues. This chain's CDR3 is CASSRLEGQGLTDTQYF.

The chain uses TRBV13 and TRBJ2-7. Germline lookup yields CDR1 PRHDT and CDR2 FYEKMQ (reference sequence). This CDR3 region has 13 residues. CDR3 loop: CASSLKRYYEQYF.

V gene TRBV7-9 combines with J gene TRBJ2-7; the TRBD1 assignment by TCRdb is unverifiable without DNA. Germline V lookup: CDR1 SEHNR, CDR2 FQNEAQ (reference sequence). The CDR3 is 13 residues long. The CDR3: CASIGTAAYEQYF. Combining the CDR3 with reference TRBV7-9 and TRBJ2-7 gives the whole variable domain DTGVSQNPRHKITKRGQNVTFRCDPISEHNRLYWYRQTLGQGPEFLTYFQNEAQLEKSRLLSDRFSAERPKGSFSTLEIQRTEQGDSAMYLCASIGTAAYEQYFGPGTRLTVT.

The CDR3 region is CASSDRGNEQFF. The chain is built from TRBV27 and TRBJ2-1; the TCRdb D gene call, TRBD1, has no DNA to confirm it. Germline V lookup: CDR1 MNHEY, CDR2 SMNVEV (reference sequence). This CDR3 spans 12 amino acids.

This rearrangement joins TRBV29-1 to TRBJ2-7; TCRdb picks TRBD1, but there is no DNA to check that call. Germline-derived CDR1 and CDR2 are SQVTM and ANQGSEA. This CDR3 is built from 12 residues. The CDR3 here is CSAQDTTYEQYF.

This chain uses TRBV4-3 with TRBJ2-2; TCRdb's D gene call, TRBD1, goes unchecked for lack of DNA. The CDR3 is 15 amino acids. Germline-derived CDR1 and CDR2 are LGHNA and YSLEER. Here the CDR3 reads CASSQDRTGAGELFF.

The chain combines TRBV5-6 with TRBJ2-5; the TRBD1 assignment by TCRdb is unverifiable without DNA. The germline V gene encodes CDR1 SGHDT and CDR2 YYEEEE. This CDR3 is built from 17 residues. The CDR3 here is CASSLNGGPGYQETQYF.

The rearrangement joins TRBV7-2 to TRBJ2-3; no DNA is available, so the TRBD2 call from TCRdb remains unchecked. CDR1 and CDR2 from the germline V gene are SGHTA and FQGNSA. This CDR3 comprises 16 residues. The CDR3 region is CASALGLAGKIDTQYF.

The rearrangement joins TRBV30 to TRBJ2-1. Germline-derived CDR1 and CDR2 are GTSNPN and SVGIG (reference sequence). CDR3 length: 11 residues. CDR3: CAWSVISEQFF.

The gene calls are TRBV10-3 and TRBJ2-1; without DNA, the TCRdb call of TRBD1 cannot be checked. Germline-derived CDR1 and CDR2 are ENHRY and SYGVKD. The CDR3 has 14 amino acids. The chain's CDR3 is CAIKADRDYNEQFF.